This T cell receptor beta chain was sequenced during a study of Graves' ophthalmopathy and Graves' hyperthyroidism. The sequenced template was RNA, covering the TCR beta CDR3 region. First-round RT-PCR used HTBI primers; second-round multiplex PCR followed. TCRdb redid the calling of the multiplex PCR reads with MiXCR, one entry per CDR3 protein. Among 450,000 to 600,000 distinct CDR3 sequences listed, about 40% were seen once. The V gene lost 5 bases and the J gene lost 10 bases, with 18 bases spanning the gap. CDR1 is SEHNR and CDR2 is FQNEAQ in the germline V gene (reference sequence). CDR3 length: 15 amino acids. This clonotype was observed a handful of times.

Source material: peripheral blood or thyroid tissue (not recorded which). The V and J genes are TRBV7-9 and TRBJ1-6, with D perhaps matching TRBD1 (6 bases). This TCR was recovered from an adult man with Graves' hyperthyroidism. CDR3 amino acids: CASSPDGGQRSPLHF. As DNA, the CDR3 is TGTGCCAGCAGCCCCGACGGGGGGCAGCGATCACCCCTCCACTTT.